The 27 T cell receptor beta chains given below trace back to one sample, sequenced in a study of T cell repertoires in cytomegalovirus infection. From the reads, TCRdb called clonotypes with MiXCR, one entry per CDR3 protein. Of under 350,000 distinct CDR3 sequences in the sample, less than 25% are singletons; the top ten hold roughly 19%. For these TCRs, the target antigens are not known. This material consisted of cultured PBMCs, taken from culture after CMV antigen stimulation. The source is a human donor in good health (CMV status not recorded). Some clones in this sample may be carry-over from other donors' samples.

The chain is built from TRBV11-2 and TRBJ1-4; 7 bases align to TRBD1. Trimming took 6 bases from V and 6 from J; bases not matched to a gene: 4. Per the germline V gene, CDR1 is SGHAT and CDR2 is FQNNGV. This CDR3 comprises 13 residues. This CDR3 is CASRRGRYEKLFF. The CDR3, as DNA: TGTGCCAGCAGGAGGGGGCGGTATGAAAAACTGTTTTTT.

This clonotype was observed a few times. The gene calls are TRBV6-1 and TRBJ2-1, with a weak D call TRBD2 (5 bases). Deletions cut 6 bases from V and 9 bases from J, with 12 bases between. The CDR3 length is 12 residues. The V gene's germline CDR1 is MNHNS and CDR2 SASEGT. The CDR3 region has the DNA TGTGCCAGCAGCTCCGCGGGCGGTGAGCAGTTCTTC. Amino acid sequence: CASSSAGGEQFF.

The sample holds a few counts of this clonotype. The rearrangement links TRBV7-2 to TRBJ2-4, with 8 nucleotides matching TRBD2. V was pared by 5 bases and J by 5 bases, with 5 bases of the junction left unmatched. CDR3 length: 14 amino acids. Germline V CDR1 and CDR2: SGHTA, FQGNSA. The chain's CDR3 is CASSGPGGENIQYF. Here the CDR3 DNA reads TGTGCCAGCAGCGGCCCGGGAGGGGAAAACATTCAGTACTTC.

V and J are TRBV20-1 and TRBJ2-7; D is uncertain. The V gene lost 1 base and the J gene lost 5 bases, with 6 bases spanning the gap. The CDR3 runs 11 residues. CDR1 is DFQATT, CDR2 SNEGSKA, per germline (reference sequence). The CDR3 loop is CSARVGNEQYF. CDR3 nucleotides: TGCAGTGCTAGAGTGGGGAACGAGCAGTACTTC.

The chain has TRBV7-8 and TRBJ1-2; D gene ambiguous. Per germline, CDR1 SGHVS and CDR2 FQNEAQ. This CDR3 region has 14 residues. Trimming removed 1 base from V and 6 bases from J, with 12 bases in between. The CDR3 DNA reads as TGTGCCAGCAGCTTAGATGGCCAGTGGGATGGCTACACCTTC. Protein sequence: CASSLDGQWDGYTF.

The rearrangement joins TRBV6-1 to TRBJ2-3; D unresolved. V lost 5 bases and J 0 bases, leaving 15 bases between the germline ends. The CDR3 is 16 residues long. Germline CDR1 reads MNHNS; CDR2 reads SASEGT. CDR3 amino acids: CASSYFSSTSTDTQYF. For the CDR3, the DNA is TGTGCCAGCAGTTACTTTAGCAGTACTAGCACAGATACGCAGTATTTT.

This chain links TRBV12-3 or TRBV12-4 with TRBJ2-7, with D possibly TRBD2 on 6 matching bases. V was clipped by 5 bases and J by 6 bases, with 11 bases between them. The CDR3 has 12 residues. This CDR3 reads CASSHQGGEQYF. The DNA of the CDR3 is TGTGCCAGCAGTCATCAGGGAGGCGAGCAGTACTTC.

Ten or more counts support this clonotype. The rearrangement joins TRBV25-1 to TRBJ1-4; 11 positions agree with TRBD1. Germline CDR1 and CDR2: MGHDK and SYGVNS. J lost 5 bases, V lost 3 bases, and 2 bases had no gene match. The CDR3 has 15 amino acids. The CDR3 coding sequence is TGTGCCAGCAGTGACCGGGACAGGGGGAATGAAAAACTGTTTTTT. This gives the protein CASSDRDRGNEKLFF.

J is TRBJ1-2 and V is TRBV27; maybe TRBD1 (5 bases). Between the trimmed V and J ends, which lost 6 bases and 8 bases, there was a span of 25 bases. The germline gives CDR1 MNHEY, CDR2 SMNVEV (reference sequence). The CDR3 runs 16 residues. For the CDR3, the DNA is TGTGCCAGCAGGCCATTTGATCAGGGTACCGCTTGGGGCTACACCTTC. Its protein is CASRPFDQGTAWGYTF.

This clonotype was seen more than once but under ten times. V is TRBV7-6 and J is TRBJ2-7, with a tentative D call TRBD2 (6 bases). V was clipped by 7 bases and J by 0 bases, with 16 bases between them. The germline gives CDR1 SGHVS, CDR2 FNYEAQ. The CDR3 has 15 amino acids. The CDR3 loop is CASTPGGDHSYEQYF. The CDR3 DNA reads TGTGCCAGCACCCCCGGCGGGGACCACTCCTACGAGCAGTACTTC. The entire variable domain, with the rest obtained from reference TRBV7-6 and TRBJ2-7, is as follows: GAGVSQSPRYKVTKRGQDVALRCDPISGHVSLYWYRQALGQGPEFLTYFNYEAQQDKSGLPNDRFSAERPEGSISTLTIQRTEQRDSAMYRCASTPGGDHSYEQYFGPGTRLTVT.

The chain couples TRBV28 to TRBJ2-3; 8 nucleotides agree with TRBD1. The CDR3 spans 16 residues. The germline gives CDR1 MDHEN, CDR2 SYDVKM. The J segment lost 5 bases and the V segment lost 6 bases, leaving 13 bases of the junction unmatched. CDR3 DNA sequence: TGTGCCAGCAGCTCCCGTTGGGACAGGATCGGAGATACGCAGTATTTT. Translating gives CASSSRWDRIGDTQYF. Full variable domain (rest looked up from reference TRBV28 and TRBJ2-3): DVKVTQSSRYLVKRTGEKVFLECVQDMDHENMFWYRQDPGLGLRLIYFSYDVKMKEKGDIPEGYSVSREKKERFSLILESASTNQTSMYLCASSSRWDRIGDTQYFGPGTRLTVL.

This clonotype was picked up a small number of times. The J gene is TRBJ2-6, the V gene TRBV5-6; the D gene is possibly TRBD2 (5 bases). Germline V lookup: CDR1 SGHDT, CDR2 YYEEEE. The germline V and J ends were trimmed by 5 bases and 0 bases, with 12 bases remaining between them. The length of the CDR3 is 16 residues. The CDR3 is CASSTFSDSGANVLTF. In DNA, the CDR3 is TGTGCCAGCAGTACTTTTAGCGACTCTGGGGCCAACGTCCTGACTTTC.

This clonotype was counted between two and nine times. The chain employs TRBV2 and TRBJ2-7; a possible D gene is TRBD2 (6 bases). The germline CDR1 and CDR2 sequences are SNHLY and FYNNEI. The CDR3 loop spans 13 amino acids. V lost 8 bases and J 2 bases, leaving 13 bases between the germline ends. The CDR3 nucleotides read TGTGCCAGCGTGGGGGAGGACCCCTACGAGCAGTACTTC. Protein product: CASVGEDPYEQYF.

This clonotype occurred many times. The chain has TRBV7-2 and TRBJ1-2; TRBD1 agrees at 9 bases. V was clipped by 5 bases and J by 7 bases; unmatched bases: 8. This CDR3 region has 14 residues. CDR1 SGHTA and CDR2 FQGNSA come from the germline V gene. The CDR3 protein is CASSVEQGAFGYTF. CDR3 DNA: TGTGCCAGCAGCGTGGAACAGGGGGCGTTTGGCTACACCTTC.

Many counts were recorded for this clonotype. The V and J genes are TRBV6-2 or TRBV6-3 and TRBJ1-5, with D possibly being TRBD1 (5 bases). Between the trimmed V and J ends, which lost 6 bases and 6 bases, there was a span of 12 bases. The CDR3 runs to 13 residues. Germline V gene data show CDR1 as MNHEY and CDR2 as SVGEGT. The CDR3 region is CASSQGQAQPQHF. The CDR3 DNA is TGTGCCAGCAGCCAGGGTCAGGCTCAGCCCCAGCATTTT.

This clonotype has at least ten counts. The chain joins TRBV7-2 to TRBJ1-5; no reliable D call. This CDR3 has 13 amino acids. The V gene lost 0 bases and the J gene lost 5 bases, with 5 bases spanning the gap. Germline assignment: CDR1 SGHTA and CDR2 FQGNSA. CDR3 amino acids: CASSLARDQPQHF. The CDR3 coding sequence is TGTGCCAGCAGCTTAGCAAGGGATCAGCCCCAGCATTTT. The variable domain in full, with the rest retrieved from reference TRBV7-2 and TRBJ1-5, is GAGVSQSPSNKVTEKGKDVELRCDPISGHTALYWYRQSLGQGLEFLIYFQGNSAPDKSGLPSDRFSAERTGGSVSTLTIQRTQQEDSAVYLCASSLARDQPQHFGDGTRLSIL.

There are many counts of this clonotype. The chain has TRBV6-2 or TRBV6-3 and TRBJ2-2; unclear D gene. Germline CDR1 MNHEY, CDR2 SVGEGT. The V end lost 0 bases, the J end lost 10 bases, and 12 bases lay between the germline ends. This CDR3 region has 14 residues. Written as DNA, the CDR3 is TGTGCCAGCAGTTACTCGTCAGACCCCACGGAGCTGTTTTTT. This gives the protein CASSYSSDPTELFF.

The V gene is TRBV7-8, the J gene TRBJ1-1; D not certain. Per the germline V gene, CDR1 is SGHVS and CDR2 is FQNEAQ. CDR3 length: 15 residues. The V end was cut by 1 base, the J end by 1 base, with 10 bases between. For the CDR3, the DNA is TGTGCCAGCAGCTTAGTTTTAGTCCAGAACACTGAAGCTTTCTTT. It codes for CASSLVLVQNTEAFF.

The rearrangement uses TRBV7-9 and TRBJ2-1; 8 bases agree with TRBD2. Germline assignment: CDR1 SEHNR and CDR2 FQNEAQ (reference sequence). This CDR3 has 16 amino acids. J gave up 1 base and V 5 bases, and 7 bases lay outside the gene matches. CDR3 amino acids: CASSPKAGVSYNEQFF. DNA for the CDR3: TGTGCCAGCAGCCCGAAAGCGGGAGTGTCCTACAATGAGCAGTTCTTC.

The sample holds many counts of this clonotype. The chain has TRBV7-2 and TRBJ1-2; no definite D call. Germline V gene data show CDR1 as SGHTA and CDR2 as FQGNSA. The V and J ends lost 5 bases and 4 bases respectively, with 14 bases between them. The CDR3 loop spans 14 amino acids. In nucleotides, the CDR3 is TGTGCCAGCAGCGATGCGGGTTCTACCTATGGCTACACCTTC. The encoded protein is CASSDAGSTYGYTF.

This clonotype came up a few times. The chain couples TRBV7-2 to TRBJ1-4; 7 bases fit TRBD1. Germline CDR1 is SGHTA and CDR2 is FQGNSA. The CDR3 loop spans 15 amino acids. V dropped 6 bases and J dropped 8; count of bases not matched to a gene: 12. The CDR3 nucleotides read TGTGCCAGCAGAAGACAGGGTGTTTTAAGGGAAAAACTGTTTTTT. It is translated as CASRRQGVLREKLFF.

This clonotype has more than one count but fewer than ten. The rearrangement joins TRBV12-3 or TRBV12-4 to TRBJ2-7; no firm D call. The CDR3 consists of 14 residues. V shed 3 bases and J shed 0 bases, with 9 bases lying between them. CDR3 loop: CASSFSHDSYEQYF. The CDR3 nucleotides read TGTGCCAGCAGTTTCTCCCATGACTCCTACGAGCAGTACTTC.

This clonotype appeared a few times. The chain is built from TRBV6-2 or TRBV6-3 and TRBJ1-3; D remains unclear. V lost 6 bases and J lost 0, with 9 bases in between. Germline CDR1 is MNHEY and CDR2 is SVGEGT. The CDR3 is 14 residues long. For the CDR3, the DNA is TGTGCCAGCAGCTACGATACCTCTGGAAACACCATATATTTT. Its protein is CASSYDTSGNTIYF.

This chain connects TRBV6-2 or TRBV6-3 to TRBJ1-2; possible D gene TRBD1, 6 bases. The ends were cut back, 8 bases at V and 8 bases at J, with 18 bases in the middle. This CDR3 comprises 13 residues. The germline V gene encodes CDR1 MNHEY and CDR2 SVGEGT. CDR3 amino acids: CASCTRAGDGYTF. CDR3 DNA sequence: TGTGCCAGCTGCACCCGGGCAGGGGACGGCTACACCTTC.

The V gene is TRBV6-5, the J gene TRBJ1-3; D is possibly TRBD1 (5 bases). The CDR3 has 18 amino acids. In germline, CDR1 is MNHEY, CDR2 SVGAGI. V gave up 0 bases and J gave up 0 bases, with 15 bases separating them. CDR3: CASSYSTAGTHSGNTIYF. CDR3 coding DNA: TGTGCCAGCAGTTACTCGACAGCTGGTACACACTCTGGAAACACCATATATTTT.

This clonotype was detected many times. The rearrangement links TRBV19 to TRBJ1-2; D is possibly TRBD1 (6 bases). Germline V gene lookup returns CDR1 LNHDA and CDR2 SQIVND (reference sequence). Deletions cut 4 bases from V and 4 bases from J, with 16 bases between. The CDR3 covers 15 residues. As DNA, the CDR3 is TGTGCCAGTAGTAACCCCGGGAGAGGGGGCTATGGCTACACCTTC. Amino acids: CASSNPGRGGYGYTF.

This clonotype occurred a few times. This CDR3 is CASSAIVNTEAFF. The CDR3 DNA is TGTGCCAGCAGCGCGATCGTGAACACTGAAGCTTTCTTT. The chain employs TRBV5-6 and TRBJ1-1; no definite D call. Germline V gene lookup returns CDR1 SGHDT and CDR2 YYEEEE. V gave up 4 bases and J gave up 0 bases, with 7 bases separating them. The CDR3 extends over 13 amino acids.